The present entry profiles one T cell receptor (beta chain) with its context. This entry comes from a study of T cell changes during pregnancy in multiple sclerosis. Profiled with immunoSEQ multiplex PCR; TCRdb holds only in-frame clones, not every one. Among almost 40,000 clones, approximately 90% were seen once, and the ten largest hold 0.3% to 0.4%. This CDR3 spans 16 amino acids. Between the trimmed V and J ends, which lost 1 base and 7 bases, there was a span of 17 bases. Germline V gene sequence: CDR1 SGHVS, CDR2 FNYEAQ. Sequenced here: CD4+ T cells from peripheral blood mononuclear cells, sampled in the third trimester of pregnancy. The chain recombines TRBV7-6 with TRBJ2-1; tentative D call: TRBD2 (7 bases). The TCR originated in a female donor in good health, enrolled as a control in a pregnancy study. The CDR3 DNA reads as TGTGCCAGCAGCTTAGGGGGGGGCGGTTATGTAAATGAGCAGTTCTTC. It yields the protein CASSLGGGGYVNEQFF. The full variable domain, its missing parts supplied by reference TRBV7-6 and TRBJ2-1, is GAGVSQSPRYKVTKRGQDVALRCDPISGHVSLYWYRQALGQGPEFLTYFNYEAQQDKSGLPNDRFSAERPEGSISTLTIQRTEQRDSAMYRCASSLGGGGYVNEQFFGPGTRLTVL.